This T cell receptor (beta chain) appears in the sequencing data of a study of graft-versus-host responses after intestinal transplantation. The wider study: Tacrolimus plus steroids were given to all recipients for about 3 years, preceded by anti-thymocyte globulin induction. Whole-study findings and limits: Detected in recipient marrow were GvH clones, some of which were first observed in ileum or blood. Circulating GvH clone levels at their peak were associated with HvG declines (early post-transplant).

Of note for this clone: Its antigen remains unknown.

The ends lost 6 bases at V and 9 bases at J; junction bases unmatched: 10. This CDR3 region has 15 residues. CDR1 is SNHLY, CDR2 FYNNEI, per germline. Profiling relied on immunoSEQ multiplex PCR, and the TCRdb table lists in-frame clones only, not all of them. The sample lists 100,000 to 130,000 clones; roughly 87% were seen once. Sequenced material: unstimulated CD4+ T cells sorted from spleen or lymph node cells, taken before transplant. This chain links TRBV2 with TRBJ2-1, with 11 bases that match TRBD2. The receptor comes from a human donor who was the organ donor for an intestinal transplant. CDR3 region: CASRRGLAGPGEQFF. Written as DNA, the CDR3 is TGTGCCAGCAGACGCGGACTAGCGGGCCCGGGTGAGCAGTTCTTC. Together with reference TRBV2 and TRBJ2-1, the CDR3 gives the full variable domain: EPEVTQTPSHQVTQMGQEVILRCVPISNHLYFYWYRQILGQKVEFLVSFYNNEISEKSEIFDDQFSVERPDGSNFTLKIRSTKLEDSAMYFCASRRGLAGPGEQFFGPGTRLTVL.